The rows below give T cell receptor beta chains drawn from one sample of a study of neurological immune-mediated disorders. TCRdb called the 5' RACE reads again in MiXCR, with one record for every CDR3 protein. Among tens of thousands of distinct CDR3 sequences listed, over 4.5% were seen once. Sequencing was carried out using PBMCs. The origin of the receptors is a woman between 55 and 75 years old with multiple sclerosis. The CDR3 runs from the conserved cysteine through the conserved F or W. The D gene is left open where the match is weak. A clone size is listed for some rows: how often the clone was seen (once, few, many), or a class if it is expanded.

j_gene: TRBJ2-3; abundance: many; v_gene: TRBV20-1; d_gene: .; CDR3nt: TGCAGTGCTAGCCCCTTTCGGGGGGCCCCAGATACGCAGTATTTT; CDR3aa: CSASPFRGAPDTQYF
j_gene: TRBJ1-6; abundance: many; v_gene: TRBV3-1; d_gene: TRBD1; CDR3nt: TGTGCCAGCAGTTTCCGACAGGGAGGGAATTCACCCCTCCACTTT; CDR3aa: CASSFRQGGNSPLHF
j_gene: TRBJ2-3; abundance: many; v_gene: TRBV5-1; d_gene: .; CDR3nt: TGCGCCAGCGCCAAAAACAGGGACTCTAGCACAGATACGCAGTATTTT; CDR3aa: CASAKNRDSSTDTQYF
j_gene: TRBJ2-2; abundance: many; v_gene: TRBV7-9; d_gene: .; CDR3nt: TGTGCCAGCAGCTTACGGGCGGCCTTGAACACCGGGGAGCTGTTTTTT; CDR3aa: CASSLRAALNTGELFF
j_gene: TRBJ1-3; abundance: many; v_gene: TRBV25-1; d_gene: TRBD1; CDR3nt: TGTGCCAGCAGCCGAGGGGGCAATGGAAACACCATATATTTT; CDR3aa: CASSRGGNGNTIYF
j_gene: TRBJ1-6; abundance: many; v_gene: TRBV14; d_gene: .; CDR3nt: TGTGCCAGCAGCCCCCGGCCCAATTCACCCCTCCACTTT; CDR3aa: CASSPRPNSPLHF
j_gene: TRBJ2-7; abundance: many; v_gene: TRBV11-3; d_gene: .; CDR3nt: TGTGCCAGCAGCATCGGGACGGGCACTGGGGAGCAGTACTTC; CDR3aa: CASSIGTGTGEQYF
j_gene: TRBJ1-2; abundance: many; v_gene: TRBV5-1; d_gene: .; CDR3nt: TGCGCCAGCAGCTGGGAGGGGCGCGGCTATGGCTACACCTTC; CDR3aa: CASSWEGRGYGYTF
j_gene: TRBJ2-5; abundance: many; v_gene: TRBV11-2; d_gene: .; CDR3nt: TGTGCCAGCAGCCTCTGGGCCCAAGAGACCCAGTACTTC; CDR3aa: CASSLWAQETQYF
j_gene: TRBJ2-1; abundance: many; v_gene: TRBV4-1; d_gene: .; CDR3nt: TGCGCCAGCAGCCAACCGTTTAAGAGCTCCTACAATGAGCAGTTCTTC; CDR3aa: CASSQPFKSSYNEQFF
j_gene: TRBJ2-2; abundance: few; v_gene: TRBV7-9; d_gene: TRBD1; CDR3nt: TGTGCCAGCAGCCCCGGACAGGTCTCCGGGGAGCTGTTTTTT; CDR3aa: CASSPGQVSGELFF
j_gene: TRBJ1-2; abundance: many; v_gene: TRBV5-5; d_gene: .; CDR3nt: TGTGCCAGCAGGGGAGGGGTGTCGGGCTACACCTTC; CDR3aa: CASRGGVSGYTF
j_gene: TRBJ2-7; abundance: many; v_gene: TRBV19; d_gene: .; CDR3nt: TGTGCCAGTAGTACGGCAGGCGCCTACGAGCAGTACTTC; CDR3aa: CASSTAGAYEQYF
j_gene: TRBJ2-3; abundance: many; v_gene: TRBV7-9; d_gene: .; CDR3nt: TGTGCCAGCAGCTTAATCCTAGACACAGATACGCAGTATTTT; CDR3aa: CASSLILDTDTQYF
j_gene: TRBJ1-1; abundance: few; v_gene: TRBV6-1; d_gene: TRBD1; CDR3nt: TGTGCCAGCAGTCACCGACAGGGTGGGACTGAAGCTTTCTTT; CDR3aa: CASSHRQGGTEAFF
j_gene: TRBJ2-2; abundance: few; v_gene: TRBV10-2; d_gene: .; CDR3nt: TGCGCCAGCATCTCCCGGGACCTCGGGACCGGGGAGCTGTTTTTT; CDR3aa: CASISRDLGTGELFF
j_gene: TRBJ2-7; abundance: many; v_gene: TRBV3-1; d_gene: TRBD1; CDR3nt: TGTGCCAGCAGCCAAGATCGCCCAGGGGGCACCTACGAGCAGTACTTC; CDR3aa: CASSQDRPGGTYEQYF
j_gene: TRBJ2-2; abundance: many; v_gene: TRBV3-1; d_gene: .; CDR3nt: TGTGCCAGCAGCCAATTCCTGAACACCGGGGAGCTGTTTTTT; CDR3aa: CASSQFLNTGELFF
j_gene: TRBJ1-4; abundance: few; v_gene: TRBV2; d_gene: .; CDR3nt: TGTGCCAGCAGTGAAGACCGGGGATCCGATGAAAAACTGTTTTTT; CDR3aa: CASSEDRGSDEKLFF
j_gene: TRBJ2-6; abundance: many; v_gene: TRBV4-1; d_gene: .; CDR3nt: TGCGCCAGCAGCCAAGCCACAAGCCACTCTGGGGCCAACGTCCTGACTTTC; CDR3aa: CASSQATSHSGANVLTF
j_gene: TRBJ2-1; abundance: few; v_gene: TRBV5-1; d_gene: .; CDR3nt: TGCGCCAGCAGCTTTAATCCAGAACTCTCCTACAATGAGCAGTTCTTC; CDR3aa: CASSFNPELSYNEQFF
j_gene: TRBJ1-6; abundance: many; v_gene: TRBV28; d_gene: .; CDR3nt: TGTGCCAGCAGTTTCGGTTCACCCCTCCACTTT; CDR3aa: CASSFGSPLHF
j_gene: TRBJ2-7; abundance: many; v_gene: TRBV6-1; d_gene: TRBD1; CDR3nt: TGTGCCGGAGGACAGGGGGCGGGAGAGCAGTACTTC; CDR3aa: CAGGQGAGEQYF
j_gene: TRBJ1-4; abundance: .; v_gene: TRBV24-1; d_gene: .; CDR3nt: TGTGCAACTAATGAAAAACTGTTTTTT; CDR3aa: CATNEKLFF
j_gene: TRBJ2-4; abundance: many; v_gene: TRBV29-1; d_gene: TRBD1; CDR3nt: TGCAGCGTTGAATGGCGGGACAGGGGATTCTACATTCAGTACTTC; CDR3aa: CSVEWRDRGFYIQYF
j_gene: TRBJ2-7; abundance: many; v_gene: TRBV27; d_gene: TRBD1; CDR3nt: TGTGCCAGCAGCAAGACAGGGGGCGCCGAGCAGTACTTC; CDR3aa: CASSKTGGAEQYF
j_gene: TRBJ1-6; abundance: many; v_gene: TRBV20-1; d_gene: .; CDR3nt: TGCAGTGCTATTCCAGGGTCTAATTCACCCCTCCACTTT; CDR3aa: CSAIPGSNSPLHF
j_gene: TRBJ1-1; abundance: many; v_gene: TRBV20-1; d_gene: TRBD1; CDR3nt: TGCAGTGCTCCCGGGACAGTGAACACTGAAGCTTTCTTT; CDR3aa: CSAPGTVNTEAFF
j_gene: TRBJ2-3; abundance: .; v_gene: TRBV4-1; d_gene: .; CDR3nt: TGCGCCAGCAGCCCAGGGGGGGGCACAGATACGCAGTATTTT; CDR3aa: CASSPGGGTDTQYF
j_gene: TRBJ2-3; abundance: many; v_gene: TRBV5-1; d_gene: TRBD2; CDR3nt: TGCGCCAGCAGCTCCCCGGGACTAGCGGTTACAGATACGCAGTATTTT; CDR3aa: CASSSPGLAVTDTQYF
j_gene: TRBJ2-1; abundance: many; v_gene: TRBV20-1; d_gene: .; CDR3nt: TGCAGTGCTAGAGGGGGGGAAAGCTCCTACAATGAGCAGTTCTTC; CDR3aa: CSARGGESSYNEQFF
j_gene: TRBJ2-5; abundance: many; v_gene: TRBV19; d_gene: .; CDR3nt: TGTGCCAGTAGTTGGGGGCGCGAGGAGACCCAGTACTTC; CDR3aa: CASSWGREETQYF
j_gene: TRBJ2-5; abundance: .; v_gene: TRBV11-2; d_gene: TRBD2; CDR3nt: TGTGCCAGCAGCCCCCGCGGGGGAGAGACCCAGTACTTC; CDR3aa: CASSPRGGETQYF
j_gene: TRBJ1-2; abundance: many; v_gene: TRBV7-9; d_gene: .; CDR3nt: .; CDR3aa: CASSSSGGGNGYTF
j_gene: TRBJ2-7; abundance: many; v_gene: TRBV20-1; d_gene: TRBD1; CDR3nt: TGCAGTGCTTCTGGAGGGACAGGGATAAGTTACGAGCAGTACTTC; CDR3aa: CSASGGTGISYEQYF
j_gene: TRBJ2-7; abundance: many; v_gene: TRBV12-3/TRBV12-4; d_gene: TRBD1; CDR3nt: TGTGCCAGCAGTCCAGGGACAGGGCACTTTCACGAGCAGTACTTC; CDR3aa: CASSPGTGHFHEQYF
j_gene: TRBJ2-2; abundance: many; v_gene: TRBV6-6; d_gene: .; CDR3nt: TGTGCCAGCAGTTCTACAGTGAACACCGGGGAGCTGTTTTTT; CDR3aa: CASSSTVNTGELFF
j_gene: TRBJ2-3; abundance: many; v_gene: TRBV18; d_gene: .; CDR3nt: TGTGCCAGCTCACCATTTGACAGGCTTACAGATACGCAGTATTTT; CDR3aa: CASSPFDRLTDTQYF
j_gene: TRBJ2-1; abundance: many; v_gene: TRBV29-1; d_gene: .; CDR3nt: TGCAGCGTTCGTCAGGTTGCCTACAATGAGCAGTTCTTC; CDR3aa: CSVRQVAYNEQFF
j_gene: TRBJ1-2; abundance: .; v_gene: TRBV7-8; d_gene: TRBD1; CDR3nt: TGTGCCAGCAGCTTAAATGGACAGGGGGGAGGCTATGGCTACACCTTC; CDR3aa: CASSLNGQGGGYGYTF
j_gene: TRBJ1-1; abundance: many; v_gene: TRBV5-1; d_gene: .; CDR3nt: TGCGCCAGCAGCTTGGTCTGGGACCCGACTACTGAAGCTTTCTTT; CDR3aa: CASSLVWDPTTEAFF
j_gene: TRBJ2-5; abundance: many; v_gene: TRBV20-1; d_gene: TRBD2; CDR3nt: TGCAGTGCGGAAGGGACTAGCGGGAGGTACCAAGAGACCCAGTACTTC; CDR3aa: CSAEGTSGRYQETQYF
j_gene: TRBJ1-6; abundance: many; v_gene: TRBV7-9; d_gene: .; CDR3nt: TGTGCCAGCAGCTTAGGCGGGGGGGACTCACCCCTCCACTTT; CDR3aa: CASSLGGGDSPLHF
j_gene: TRBJ1-5; abundance: many; v_gene: TRBV4-2; d_gene: .; CDR3nt: TGTGCCAGCAGCCCACTGGAAGGGTTGGCCGGCAATCAGCCCCAGCATTTT; CDR3aa: CASSPLEGLAGNQPQHF
j_gene: TRBJ2-1; abundance: many; v_gene: TRBV12-3/TRBV12-4; d_gene: TRBD2; CDR3nt: TGTGCCAGCAGTCCCACTAGCGGGGGGGGGAATGAGCAGTTCTTC; CDR3aa: CASSPTSGGGNEQFF
j_gene: TRBJ2-2; abundance: many; v_gene: TRBV20-1; d_gene: .; CDR3nt: TGCAGTGCCCCCCACAGCCTCAACACCGGGGAGCTGTTTTTT; CDR3aa: CSAPHSLNTGELFF
j_gene: TRBJ2-5; abundance: many; v_gene: TRBV5-1; d_gene: TRBD2; CDR3nt: TGCGCCAGCAGCTTGGATTTTTCGCGGGGGCAAGAGACCCAGTACTTC; CDR3aa: CASSLDFSRGQETQYF
j_gene: TRBJ2-1; abundance: .; v_gene: TRBV7-6; d_gene: .; CDR3nt: TGTGCCAGCAGCTTAAACATCCGTGAGCAGTTCTTC; CDR3aa: CASSLNIREQFF
j_gene: TRBJ1-5; abundance: many; v_gene: TRBV5-6; d_gene: .; CDR3nt: TGTGCCAGCAGCTTTTGGGCGGGAACCGATCAGCCCCAGCATTTT; CDR3aa: CASSFWAGTDQPQHF
j_gene: TRBJ1-3; abundance: many; v_gene: TRBV20-1; d_gene: .; CDR3nt: TGCAGTGCTAGAGATCCAGGGCTTGGAAACACCATATATTTT; CDR3aa: CSARDPGLGNTIYF
j_gene: TRBJ2-1; abundance: few; v_gene: TRBV20-1; d_gene: TRBD1; CDR3nt: TGCAGTGAAGGGACAGGGGTAGACAATGAGCAGTTCTTC; CDR3aa: CSEGTGVDNEQFF
j_gene: TRBJ1-6; abundance: many; v_gene: TRBV20-1; d_gene: .; CDR3nt: TGCAGTGCCGAGACAGAAGGAAGTTCACCCCTCCACTTT; CDR3aa: CSAETEGSSPLHF
j_gene: TRBJ1-2; abundance: many; v_gene: TRBV4-1; d_gene: .; CDR3nt: TGCGCCAGCAGCCAAGTATCCCTCTATGGCTACACCTTC; CDR3aa: CASSQVSLYGYTF
j_gene: TRBJ2-4; abundance: many; v_gene: TRBV6-2/TRBV6-3; d_gene: TRBD2; CDR3nt: TGTGCCAGCGGGTTGGCGGGGGGTAACATTCAGTACTTC; CDR3aa: CASGLAGGNIQYF
j_gene: TRBJ1-3; abundance: many; v_gene: TRBV7-2; d_gene: .; CDR3nt: TGTGCCAGCAGCCCACAGGGATACACCATATATTTT; CDR3aa: CASSPQGYTIYF
j_gene: TRBJ1-5; abundance: few; v_gene: TRBV7-8; d_gene: .; CDR3nt: TGTGCCAGCAGCTTAGGGGGGCCTCAGCCCCAGCATTTT; CDR3aa: CASSLGGPQPQHF
j_gene: TRBJ2-7; abundance: many; v_gene: TRBV3-1; d_gene: .; CDR3nt: TGTGCCAGCAGCCAAGTCCCCAATTACGAGCAGTACTTC; CDR3aa: CASSQVPNYEQYF
j_gene: TRBJ2-1; abundance: many; v_gene: TRBV10-2; d_gene: TRBD1; CDR3nt: TGCGCCAGCAAGGACAGGGCATACAATGAGCAGTTCTTC; CDR3aa: CASKDRAYNEQFF
j_gene: TRBJ2-7; abundance: many; v_gene: TRBV9; d_gene: .; CDR3nt: TGTGCCAGCAGCGTAGGGAGTCGCGGGCTCGGGGAGCAGTACTTC; CDR3aa: CASSVGSRGLGEQYF
j_gene: TRBJ2-1; abundance: many; v_gene: TRBV12-3/TRBV12-4; d_gene: .; CDR3nt: TGTGCCAGCAGTTTCTCATTGAATGAGCAGTTCTTC; CDR3aa: CASSFSLNEQFF